The rows below give T cell receptor beta chains drawn from one sample of a study of CXCR3-negative and CXCR3-positive naive CD8 T cells. After re-calling the 5' RACE reads, TCRdb lists one entry per CDR3 protein, DNA absent. This table holds roughly 60,000 distinct CDR3 sequences. The material sequenced was naive CXCR3+ CD8+ T cells from blood. The source of these receptors is a human donor in good health. Some clones in this sample may be carry-over from other donors' samples. CDR3s include the opening cysteine and the closing phenylalanine or tryptophan.

TRBV7-3	TRBJ2-1	CASSFLTAGDSYNEQFF
TRBV7-2	TRBJ2-1	CASSQWGGNNEQFF
TRBV6-6	TRBJ2-5	CASSYIQGVTQYF
TRBV5-1	TRBJ1-5	CASSPGGHLNGNQPQHF
TRBV29-1	TRBJ2-7	CSVEDLPGEQYF
TRBV15	TRBJ2-7	CATSRDGRDTDEQYF
TRBV4-3	TRBJ2-7	CASSQHPPLTAHYEQYF
TRBV5-6	TRBJ2-5	CASSLGQGGLETQYF
TRBV29-1	TRBJ1-1	CSVEENTEAFF
TRBV29-1	TRBJ2-2	CGVERGPGELFF
TRBV12-3/TRBV12-4	TRBJ1-3	CASSTPTGSGNTIYF
TRBV20-1	TRBJ2-7	CSARLAGGYEHYF
TRBV7-3	TRBJ2-1	CASSLIGGNEQFF
TRBV7-2	TRBJ2-1	CASSYPSTGTHNEQFF
TRBV29-1	TRBJ1-2	CSGWTGNYGYTF
TRBV7-3	TRBJ1-1	CASSPIGSGNTEAFF
TRBV9	TRBJ2-1	CASSVVSVPLQGEQFF
TRBV7-8	TRBJ2-6	CASSSLSSGANVLTF
TRBV2	TRBJ2-7	CASSDRESEQYF
TRBV14	TRBJ2-1	CASSHLLAGDMNEQFF
TRBV20-1	TRBJ2-1	CSAMWAGMHNGQFF
TRBV12-3/TRBV12-4	TRBJ2-7	CASSPEPGQTDEQYF
TRBV6-5	TRBJ1-2	CASSYYASHYGYTF
TRBV7-3	TRBJ2-7	CASSLGTGLDEQYF
TRBV18	TRBJ1-5	CASSPDGGEPQHF
TRBV7-6	TRBJ1-1	CASRRDRNTEAFF
TRBV7-9	TRBJ2-3	CASSLYSQSQLAGGRLRTGTQYF
TRBV20-1	TRBJ2-7	CSARGTTGGEQYF
TRBV12-3/TRBV12-4	TRBJ2-7	CASSGTGTSHYEQYF
TRBV7-9	TRBJ2-2	CASSPQKTGELFF
TRBV7-2	TRBJ2-1	CASSLTTSGLIYNEQFF
TRBV7-9	TRBJ2-3	CASLTGGYSDTQYF
TRBV29-1	TRBJ1-1	CSVPGQGWTEAFF
TRBV12-3/TRBV12-4	TRBJ2-2	CASSPQFLAGGRPGELFF
TRBV19	TRBJ2-7	CASSITAATNSYEQYF
TRBV10-3	TRBJ2-5	CAIRPDRNQETQYF
TRBV7-9	TRBJ2-2	CASSWTAPNTGELFF